This is a list of T cell receptor beta chains from one sample in a study of OX40 agonist ivuxolimab in advanced cancers. Some clones are missing from TCRdb's copy, which holds only in-frame ones; the method was immunoSEQ multiplex PCR. There are 50,000 to 80,000 clones in the sample; under 95% occur only once, and approximately 5.2% lies in the top ten. The material was CD4+ or CD8+ T cells sorted from blood, obtained in a trial of the OX40 agonist ivuxolimab. These receptor sequences come from an adult with an advanced solid tumor such as melanoma, head and neck, liver or kidney cancer. Each CDR3 is given with its conserved first and last residue. The D gene is left open where the match is weak. Not all rows give a size; the values are once, few, many and, for expanded clones, a class.

CDR3 length: 15
J gene: TRBJ1-3
D gene: TRBD1
clone size: NA
V gene: TRBV11-2
CDR3 protein: CASSPGTGGGNTIYF
CDR3 DNA: TGTGCCAGCAGCCCCGGGACAGGGGGTGGAAACACCATATATTTT

CDR3 length: 15
J gene: TRBJ2-7
D gene: NA
clone size: NA
V gene: TRBV19
CDR3 protein: CASSMNGVGSYEQYF
CDR3 DNA: TGTGCCAGTAGTATGAATGGGGTGGGCTCCTACGAGCAGTACTTC

CDR3 length: 14
J gene: TRBJ2-5
D gene: TRBD2
clone size: NA
V gene: TRBV19
CDR3 protein: CASSIAGGGETQYF
CDR3 DNA: TGTGCCAGTAGTATCGCGGGAGGGGGGGAGACCCAGTACTTC

CDR3 length: 14
J gene: TRBJ1-1
D gene: NA
clone size: NA
V gene: TRBV18
CDR3 protein: CASSGRLTNTEAFF
CDR3 DNA: TGTGCCAGCTCTGGAAGGCTTACGAACACTGAAGCTTTCTTT

CDR3 length: 13
J gene: TRBJ1-2
D gene: NA
clone size: NA
V gene: TRBV18
CDR3 protein: CASSPDRGLGYTF
CDR3 DNA: TGTGCCAGCTCACCCGACCGGGGTCTAGGCTACACCTTC

CDR3 length: 17
J gene: TRBJ2-2
D gene: TRBD2
clone size: once
V gene: TRBV7-9
CDR3 protein: CASSTETSGRVTGELFF
CDR3 DNA: TGTGCCAGCAGCACCGAGACTAGCGGGAGGGTCACCGGGGAGCTGTTTTTT

CDR3 length: 16
J gene: TRBJ2-6
D gene: NA
clone size: few
V gene: TRBV21-1
CDR3 protein: CASRRRDNSGANVLTF
CDR3 DNA: TGTGCCAGCAGACGCCGGGACAACTCTGGGGCCAACGTCCTGACTTTC

CDR3 length: 12
J gene: TRBJ1-1
D gene: NA
clone size: NA
V gene: TRBV11-2
CDR3 protein: CASGPANTEAFF
CDR3 DNA: TGTGCCAGCGGTCCGGCAAACACTGAAGCTTTCTTT

CDR3 length: 16
J gene: TRBJ2-1
D gene: TRBD2
clone size: NA
V gene: TRBV19
CDR3 protein: CASSLTVAGVSHEQFF
CDR3 DNA: TGTGCCAGTAGCCTCACCGTAGCGGGAGTTTCCCATGAGCAGTTCTTC

CDR3 length: 13
J gene: TRBJ2-7
D gene: TRBD1
clone size: NA
V gene: TRBV5-1
CDR3 protein: CASTLDRAHEQYF
CDR3 DNA: TGCGCCAGCACCCTGGACAGGGCCCACGAGCAGTACTTC

CDR3 length: 14
J gene: TRBJ1-5
D gene: NA
clone size: NA
V gene: TRBV6-7
CDR3 protein: CASSYKGGNQPQHF
CDR3 DNA: TGTGCCAGCAGTTACAAGGGGGGCAATCAGCCCCAGCATTTT

CDR3 length: 13
J gene: TRBJ2-5
D gene: NA
clone size: once
V gene: TRBV11-2
CDR3 protein: CASSIRLKETQYF
CDR3 DNA: TGTGCCAGCTCAATCCGACTAAAAGAGACCCAGTACTTC

CDR3 length: 14
J gene: TRBJ2-2
D gene: TRBD1
clone size: NA
V gene: TRBV7-9
CDR3 protein: CASSWGQYTGELFF
CDR3 DNA: TGTGCCAGCAGCTGGGGACAGTACACCGGGGAGCTGTTTTTT

CDR3 length: 13
J gene: TRBJ2-5
D gene: NA
clone size: NA
V gene: TRBV27
CDR3 protein: CASSLKWAETQYF
CDR3 DNA: TGTGCCAGCAGTTTAAAATGGGCAGAGACCCAGTACTTC

CDR3 length: 18
J gene: TRBJ1-2
D gene: NA
clone size: NA
V gene: TRBV5-1
CDR3 protein: CASSLDGAVQGSYYGYTF
CDR3 DNA: TGCGCCAGCAGCTTGGATGGGGCCGTACAGGGTTCTTACTATGGCTACACCTTC

CDR3 length: 15
J gene: TRBJ2-3
D gene: TRBD2
clone size: NA
V gene: TRBV9
CDR3 protein: CASSVMGGPTDTQYF
CDR3 DNA: TGTGCCAGCAGCGTAATGGGAGGGCCCACAGATACGCAGTATTTT

CDR3 length: 14
J gene: TRBJ1-4
D gene: NA
clone size: NA
V gene: TRBV2
CDR3 protein: CASSEALLGKKLFF
CDR3 DNA: TGTGCCAGCAGTGAAGCGCTTCTTGGGAAAAAACTGTTTTTT

CDR3 length: 14
J gene: TRBJ2-5
D gene: NA
clone size: once
V gene: TRBV7-7
CDR3 protein: CASSSSPRAETQYF
CDR3 DNA: TGTGCTAGCAGCTCTTCTCCCAGGGCAGAGACCCAGTACTTC

CDR3 length: 10
J gene: TRBJ2-5
D gene: NA
clone size: many
V gene: TRBV20-1
CDR3 protein: CSVRGAPQYF
CDR3 DNA: TGCAGTGTGAGGGGGGCCCCCCAGTACTTC

CDR3 length: 15
J gene: TRBJ2-1
D gene: TRBD2
clone size: NA
V gene: TRBV2
CDR3 protein: CASSKLAGGFDEQFF
CDR3 DNA: TGTGCCAGCAGTAAACTAGCGGGAGGGTTCGATGAGCAGTTCTTC